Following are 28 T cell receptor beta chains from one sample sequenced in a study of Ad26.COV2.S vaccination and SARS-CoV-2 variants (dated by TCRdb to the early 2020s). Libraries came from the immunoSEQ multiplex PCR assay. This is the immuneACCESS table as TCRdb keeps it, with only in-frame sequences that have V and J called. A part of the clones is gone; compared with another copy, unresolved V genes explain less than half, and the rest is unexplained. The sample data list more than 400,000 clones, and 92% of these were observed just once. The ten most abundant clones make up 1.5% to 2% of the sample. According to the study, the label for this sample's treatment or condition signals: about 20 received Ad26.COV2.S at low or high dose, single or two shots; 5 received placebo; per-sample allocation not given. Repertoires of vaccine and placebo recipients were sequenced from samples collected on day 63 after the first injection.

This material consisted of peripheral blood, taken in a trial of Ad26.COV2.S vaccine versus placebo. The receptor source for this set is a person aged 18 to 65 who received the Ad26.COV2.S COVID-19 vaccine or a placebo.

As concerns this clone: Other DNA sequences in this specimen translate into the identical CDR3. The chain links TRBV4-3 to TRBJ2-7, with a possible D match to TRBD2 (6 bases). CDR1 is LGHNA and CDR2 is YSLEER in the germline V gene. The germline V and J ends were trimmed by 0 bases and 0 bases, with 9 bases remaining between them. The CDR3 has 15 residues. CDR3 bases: TGCGCCAGCAGCCAAGATCGGGACTCCTCCTACGAGCAGTACTTC. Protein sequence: CASSQDRDSSYEQYF.

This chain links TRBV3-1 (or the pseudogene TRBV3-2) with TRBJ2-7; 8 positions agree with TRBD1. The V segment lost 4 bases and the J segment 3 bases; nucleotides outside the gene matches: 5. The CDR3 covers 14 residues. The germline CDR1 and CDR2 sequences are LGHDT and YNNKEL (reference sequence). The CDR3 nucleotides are TGTGCCAGCAGCCCTCCGGACAGGGTCTACGAGCAGTACTTC. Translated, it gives CASSPPDRVYEQYF.

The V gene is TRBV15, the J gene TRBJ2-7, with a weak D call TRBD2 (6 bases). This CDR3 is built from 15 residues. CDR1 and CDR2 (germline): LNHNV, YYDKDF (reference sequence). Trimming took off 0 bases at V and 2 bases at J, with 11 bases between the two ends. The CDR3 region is CATSRDEAGPYEQYF. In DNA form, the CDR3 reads TGTGCCACCAGCAGAGATGAGGCGGGGCCCTACGAGCAGTACTTC.

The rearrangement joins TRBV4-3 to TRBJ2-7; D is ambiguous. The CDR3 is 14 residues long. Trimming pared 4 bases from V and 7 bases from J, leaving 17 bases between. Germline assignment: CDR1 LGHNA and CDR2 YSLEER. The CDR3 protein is CASSLERDHGEQYF. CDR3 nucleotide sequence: TGCGCCAGCAGCCTAGAGCGAGACCATGGTGAGCAGTACTTC.

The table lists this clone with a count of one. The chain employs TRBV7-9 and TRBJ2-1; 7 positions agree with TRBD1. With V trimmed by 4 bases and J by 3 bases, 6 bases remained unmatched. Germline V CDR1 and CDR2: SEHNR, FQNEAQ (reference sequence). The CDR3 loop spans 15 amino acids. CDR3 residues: CASSWIRDSYNEQFF. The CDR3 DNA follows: TGTGCCAGCAGCTGGATCCGGGACAGCTACAATGAGCAGTTCTTC. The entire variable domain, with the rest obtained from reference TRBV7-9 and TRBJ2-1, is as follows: DTGVSQNPRHKITKRGQNVTFRCDPISEHNRLYWYRQTLGQGPEFLTYFQNEAQLEKSRLLSDRFSAERPKGSFSTLEIQRTEQGDSAMYLCASSWIRDSYNEQFFGPGTRLTVL.

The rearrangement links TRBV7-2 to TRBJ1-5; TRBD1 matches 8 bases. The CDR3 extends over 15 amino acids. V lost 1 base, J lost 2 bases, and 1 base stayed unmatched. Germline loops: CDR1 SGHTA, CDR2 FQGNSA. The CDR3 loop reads CASSLVTGGNQPQHF. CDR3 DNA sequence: TGTGCCAGCAGCTTAGTGACAGGGGGCAATCAGCCCCAGCATTTT.

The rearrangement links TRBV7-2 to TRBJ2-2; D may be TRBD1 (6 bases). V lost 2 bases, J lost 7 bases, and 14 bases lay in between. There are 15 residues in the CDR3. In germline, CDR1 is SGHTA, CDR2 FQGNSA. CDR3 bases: TGTGCCAGCAGCTTATGGGGGCGGCTGAGCGGGGAGCTGTTTTTT. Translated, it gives CASSLWGRLSGELFF.

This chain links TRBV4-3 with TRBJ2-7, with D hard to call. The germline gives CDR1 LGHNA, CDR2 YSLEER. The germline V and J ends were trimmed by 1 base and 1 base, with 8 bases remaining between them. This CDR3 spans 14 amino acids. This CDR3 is CASSQGIQSYEQYF. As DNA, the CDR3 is TGCGCCAGCAGCCAAGGGATCCAGTCCTACGAGCAGTACTTC.

CDR3 residues: CASSRLGTEAFF. CDR3 coding DNA: TGTGCCAGCAGCCGCCTGGGCACTGAAGCTTTCTTT. This chain connects TRBV6-5 to TRBJ1-1, with D hard to call. V gave up 6 bases and J gave up 4 bases, with 9 bases separating them. CDR1 is MNHEY and CDR2 is SVGAGI in the germline V gene. The CDR3 consists of 12 residues.

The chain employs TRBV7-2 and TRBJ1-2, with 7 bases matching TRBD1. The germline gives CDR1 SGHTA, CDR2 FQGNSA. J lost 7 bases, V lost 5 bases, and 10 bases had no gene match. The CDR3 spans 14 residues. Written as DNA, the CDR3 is TGTGCCAGCAGCCAGGTCGGGACAGCGATTGGCTACACCTTC. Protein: CASSQVGTAIGYTF.

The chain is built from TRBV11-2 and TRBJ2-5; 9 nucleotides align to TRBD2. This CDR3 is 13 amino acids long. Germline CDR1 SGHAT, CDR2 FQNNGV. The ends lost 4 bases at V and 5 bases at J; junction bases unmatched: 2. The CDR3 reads CASSSGLAETQYF. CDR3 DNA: TGTGCCAGCAGCTCCGGACTAGCGGAGACCCAGTACTTC.

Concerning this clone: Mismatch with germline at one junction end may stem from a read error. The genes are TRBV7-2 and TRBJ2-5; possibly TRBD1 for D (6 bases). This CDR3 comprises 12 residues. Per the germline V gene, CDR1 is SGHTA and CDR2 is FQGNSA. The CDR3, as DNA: TGTGCCAGCAGCCGCCCCCCGGACAGTAGGCACTTC. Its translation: CASSRPPDSRHF.

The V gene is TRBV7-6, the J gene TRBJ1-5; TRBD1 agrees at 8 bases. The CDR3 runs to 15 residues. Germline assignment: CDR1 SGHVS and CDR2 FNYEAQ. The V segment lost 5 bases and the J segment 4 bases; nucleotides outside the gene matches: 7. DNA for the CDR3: TGTGCCAGCAGCGCCGACAGGGGCGCGAATCAGCCCCAGCATTTT. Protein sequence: CASSADRGANQPQHF. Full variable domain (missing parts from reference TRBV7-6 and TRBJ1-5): GAGVSQSPRYKVTKRGQDVALRCDPISGHVSLYWYRQALGQGPEFLTYFNYEAQQDKSGLPNDRFSAERPEGSISTLTIQRTEQRDSAMYRCASSADRGANQPQHFGDGTRLSIL.

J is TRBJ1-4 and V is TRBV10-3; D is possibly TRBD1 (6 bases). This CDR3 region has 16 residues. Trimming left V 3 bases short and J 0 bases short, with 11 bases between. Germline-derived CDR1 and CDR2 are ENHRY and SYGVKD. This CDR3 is CAISDAQGATNEKLFF. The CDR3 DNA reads TGTGCCATCAGTGATGCACAGGGAGCAACTAATGAAAAACTGTTTTTT.

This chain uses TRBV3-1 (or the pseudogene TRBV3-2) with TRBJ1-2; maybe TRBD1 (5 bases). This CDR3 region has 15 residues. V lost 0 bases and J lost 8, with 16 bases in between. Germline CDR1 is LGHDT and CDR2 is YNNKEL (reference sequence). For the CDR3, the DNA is TGTGCCAGCAGCCAAGAGTCGATAGGGGCCCTCGGCTACACCTTC. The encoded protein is CASSQESIGALGYTF.

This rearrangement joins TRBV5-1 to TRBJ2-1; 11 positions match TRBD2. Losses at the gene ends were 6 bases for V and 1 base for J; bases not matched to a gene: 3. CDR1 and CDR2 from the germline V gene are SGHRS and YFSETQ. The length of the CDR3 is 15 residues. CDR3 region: CASIGLAGSYNEQFF. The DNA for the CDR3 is TGCGCCAGCATCGGACTAGCGGGTTCCTACAATGAGCAGTTCTTC.

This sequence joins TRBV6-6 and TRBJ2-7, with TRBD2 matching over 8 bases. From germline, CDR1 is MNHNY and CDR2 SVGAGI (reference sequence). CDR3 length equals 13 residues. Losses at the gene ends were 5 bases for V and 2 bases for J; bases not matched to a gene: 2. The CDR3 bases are TGTGCCAGCAGTCCGCGGGGGGCCTACGAGCAGTACTTC. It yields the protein CASSPRGAYEQYF.

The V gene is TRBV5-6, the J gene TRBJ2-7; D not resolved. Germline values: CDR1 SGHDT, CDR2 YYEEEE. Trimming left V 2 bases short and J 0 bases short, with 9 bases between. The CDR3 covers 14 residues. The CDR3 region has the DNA TGTGCCAGCAGCTTTTGGGGTGGCTCCTACGAGCAGTACTTC. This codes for CASSFWGGSYEQYF.

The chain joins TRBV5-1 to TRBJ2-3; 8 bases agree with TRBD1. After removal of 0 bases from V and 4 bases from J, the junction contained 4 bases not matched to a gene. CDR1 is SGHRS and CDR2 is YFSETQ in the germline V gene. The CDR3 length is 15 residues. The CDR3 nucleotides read TGCGCCAGCAGCTTGGATCAGGGGGCGGCAGATACGCAGTATTTT. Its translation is CASSLDQGAADTQYF.

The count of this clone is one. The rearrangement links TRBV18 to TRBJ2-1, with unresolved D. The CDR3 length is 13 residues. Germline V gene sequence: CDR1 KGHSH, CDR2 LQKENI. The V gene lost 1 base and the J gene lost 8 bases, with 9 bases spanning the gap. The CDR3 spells CASSPRKHDEQFF. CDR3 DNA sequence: TGTGCCAGCTCACCACGCAAACACGATGAGCAGTTCTTC.

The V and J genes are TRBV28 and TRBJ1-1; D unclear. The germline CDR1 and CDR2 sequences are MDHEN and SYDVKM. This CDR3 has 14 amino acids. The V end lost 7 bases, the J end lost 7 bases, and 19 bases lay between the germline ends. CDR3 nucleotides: TGTGCCAGCAATATCCTGTTACAGCTAAATGAAGCTTTCTTT. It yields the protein CASNILLQLNEAFF.

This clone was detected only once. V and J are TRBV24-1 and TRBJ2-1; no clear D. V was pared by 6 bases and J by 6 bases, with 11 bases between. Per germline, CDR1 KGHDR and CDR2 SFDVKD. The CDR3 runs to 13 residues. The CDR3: CATSYGSLNEQFF. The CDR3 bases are TGTGCCACCAGTTATGGCAGCCTCAATGAGCAGTTCTTC.

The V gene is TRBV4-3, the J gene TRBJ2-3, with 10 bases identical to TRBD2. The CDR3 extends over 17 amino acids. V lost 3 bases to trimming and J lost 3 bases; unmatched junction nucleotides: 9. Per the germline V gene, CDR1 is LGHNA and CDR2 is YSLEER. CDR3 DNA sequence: TGCGCCAGCAGCCAGTTTGAGCGGGGGGGTTTGACAGATACGCAGTATTTT. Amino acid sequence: CASSQFERGGLTDTQYF.

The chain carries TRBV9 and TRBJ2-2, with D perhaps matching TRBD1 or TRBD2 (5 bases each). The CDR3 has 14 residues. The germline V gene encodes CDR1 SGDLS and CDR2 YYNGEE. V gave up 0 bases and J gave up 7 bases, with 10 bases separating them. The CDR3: CASSVEGSVGELFF. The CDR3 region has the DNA TGTGCCAGCAGCGTAGAGGGGAGCGTCGGGGAGCTGTTTTTT.

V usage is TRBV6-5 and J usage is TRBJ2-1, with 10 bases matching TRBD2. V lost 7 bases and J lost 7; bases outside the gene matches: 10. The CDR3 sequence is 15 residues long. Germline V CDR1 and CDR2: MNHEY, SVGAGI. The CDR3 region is CASILLSGGGNEQFF. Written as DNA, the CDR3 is TGTGCCAGCATTTTGCTAAGCGGGGGGGGAAATGAGCAGTTCTTC.

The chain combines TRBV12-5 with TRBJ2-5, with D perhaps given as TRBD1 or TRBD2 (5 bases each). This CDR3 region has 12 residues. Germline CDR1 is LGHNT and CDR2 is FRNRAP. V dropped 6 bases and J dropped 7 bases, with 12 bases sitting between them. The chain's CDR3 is CASGEGMGTQYF. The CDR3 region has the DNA TGTGCTAGTGGAGAGGGGATGGGGACCCAGTACTTC.

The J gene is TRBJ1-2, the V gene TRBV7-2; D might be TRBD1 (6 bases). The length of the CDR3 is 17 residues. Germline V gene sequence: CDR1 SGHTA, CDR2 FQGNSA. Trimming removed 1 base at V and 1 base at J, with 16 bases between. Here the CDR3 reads CASSLGTGLEINYGYTF. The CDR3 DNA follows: TGTGCCAGCAGCTTAGGAACAGGGCTAGAAATTAACTATGGCTACACCTTC.

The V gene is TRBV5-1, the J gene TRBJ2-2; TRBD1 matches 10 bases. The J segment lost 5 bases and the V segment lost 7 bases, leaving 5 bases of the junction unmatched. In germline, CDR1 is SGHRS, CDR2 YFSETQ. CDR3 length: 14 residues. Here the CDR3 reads CASSTGQGTGELFF. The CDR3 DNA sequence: TGCGCCAGCTCAACGGGACAGGGGACCGGGGAGCTGTTTTTT.